This TCR beta chain appears in the sequencing data of a study of T cells in Graves' hyperthyroidism and ophthalmopathy (dated by TCRdb to the late 2010s). Context from the whole study: Peripheral blood was sampled at the time of initial diagnosis, prior to any treatment. TCR V-J signatures able to tell the groups apart were searched for in a discovery cohort of more than 90 patients, of whom approximately 40 had Graves' ophthalmopathy and around 57 had stable Graves' hyperthyroidism. Prospective prediction of ophthalmopathy was tested in an independent validation cohort consisting of under 20 hyperthyroidism patients and 15 to 17 patients who later progressed to ophthalmopathy. For training and testing, the 100 or so patients in the discovery cohort were randomly divided in a 7:3 ratio. Thyroid tissue and blood T-cell repertoires from six Graves' hyperthyroidism patients were also compared in the study. Following sampling, methimazole starting at 30 mg daily was given to hyperthyroidism patients, and high-dose intravenous methylprednisolone was given to ophthalmopathy patients. The paper describes TCR Vbeta CDR3 sequencing of around 130 peripheral blood samples, made up of about 40 ophthalmopathy patients, around 73 hyperthyroidism patients and roughly 17 progressor patients. General findings and caveats noted by the study authors: Sample size was not statistically predetermined, and investigators were not blinded to group allocation. A model built on a 13 V-J signature distinguished ophthalmopathy from stable hyperthyroidism, reaching 87.88% sensitivity and around 81% specificity in cross-validation and 80%/75% in testing. Most expanded thyroid clonotypes (frequency above 0.001) were also found in blood, which suggests that blood repertoires may mirror thyroid immune responses. In validation, the model predicted progression to ophthalmopathy with 55% to 71% sensitivity and roughly 72% specificity, a median of 6.5 months before onset.

The TCR beta CDR3 regions were amplified from the RNA transcripts. A first-round RT-PCR of the TCR CDR3 used the HTBI primer set with the Qiagen OneStep RT-PCR kit. A second multiplex PCR round built the libraries, followed by size selection and purification. Paired-end sequencing of the libraries was performed with 100 bp reads on an Illumina HiSeq2000. In the paper's pipeline: SOAPnuke was used to process the raw data, throwing out any read that contained adapters or uncalled bases, had a mean Phred below 15, or lacked an exact constant-primer or identifier match. COPE v1.2.5 was used to merge high-quality paired reads, and clonotypes were defined as unique nucleotide sequences. Clonotypes were aligned to IMGT TRBV, TRBD and TRBJ reference segments using MiTCR v1.1. Analysis was restricted to V-J combinations with a frequency above 0.0001, which covered 99.2% of repertoires. A TCS score was defined as the ratio between F50 (clonal expansion) and ExV (chaos), using BLOSUM62-based TCRdist between CDR3 peptides within each V-J. Welch's t-statistics and random forest reduced roughly 530 V-J features to 13, which were used in a naive Bayes classifier (R e1071). Using fastp trimming at Q25 and MiXCR clonotype assembly, TCRdb reanalyzed the public sequencing data and kept in-frame beta chains. Every CDR3 protein is listed once, alongside the most common genes and DNA of its rows. TCRdb's processing, not the authors' own work, is the source of the V and J calls. This sample is represented by some 500,000 distinct CDR3 sequences; 14% of them were singletons. The ten largest clones take up over 15% of the sample.

A patient counted as having stable Graves' hyperthyroidism if no progression to ophthalmopathy occurred over 18 months of follow-up. Hyperthyroidism patients were newly diagnosed, had a disease duration of under 2 months, and were aged 18 to 65 years. Patients with uncontrolled infections, other autoimmune diseases, pregnancy or lactation were excluded. Diagnoses were based on clinical symptoms, serum thyroxine and TRAb, thyroid ultrasound and orbital computed tomography. PBMCs were isolated from around 10 ml of fresh peripheral blood by Ficoll-Paque density gradient centrifugation. Trizol reagent was used to extract total RNA, and RNA quality was then checked on an Agilent 2100 Bioanalyzer. Many counts were recorded for this clonotype. The antigen it binds to is not known. No qualities accompany the bases; no much larger clone lies one base away. Sequenced sample: blood. This TCR came from a woman under 30 with Graves' hyperthyroidism.

The CDR3 region has the sequence CASSPTGVYWGYTF. The nucleotides are TGTGCCAGCAGTCCGACAGGGGTTTACTGGGGCTACACCTTC. The sequence is built from TRBV12-3 or TRBV12-4 and TRBJ1-2, and 8 bases in between align with TRBD1. The CDR3 starts with the cysteine, ends with the phenylalanine, and has 14 residues. The DNA shown is the 42-base CDR3, in frame from base 1. Here V drops 5 bases and J drops 8 bases, and the junction holds 10 bases not matched to any gene.